Shown below are 20 T cell receptor beta chains from a single sample sequenced in a study of cytomegalovirus exposure and HLA in healthy donors. PCR amplification relied on 60 Vbeta primers (plus 13 Jbeta primers). Assay used: immunoSEQ multiplex PCR; TCRdb lists only in-frame clones, some missing. In the table there are some 79,000 clones, under 80% of which are singletons. The sequenced sample consisted of PBMCs. The receptors here all came from a male donor in good health and CMV-seropositive.

CDR3 sequence (DNA): TGTGCCAGCAGCCAAGGGGGCGCGGGCAATCAGCCCCAGCATTTT. Its protein product is CASSQGGAGNQPQHF. The V gene is TRBV27, the J gene TRBJ1-5; TRBD1 agrees at 7 bases. Germline CDR1 is MNHEY and CDR2 is SMNVEV (reference sequence). The ends lost 6 bases at V and 2 bases at J; junction bases unmatched: 7. This CDR3 region has 15 residues.

This clone appeared once. J is TRBJ1-1 and V is TRBV6-5; 9 nucleotides align to TRBD1. The ends lost 2 bases at V and 4 bases at J; junction bases unmatched: 5. The CDR3 length is 15 residues. The V gene's germline CDR1 is MNHEY and CDR2 SVGAGI. The CDR3 loop reads CASSYTGQGTTEAFF. CDR3 nucleotides: TGTGCCAGCAGTTACACCGGACAGGGGACCACTGAAGCTTTCTTT.

The CDR3 loop reads CASSFLRGDSPLHF. DNA for the CDR3: TGCGCCAGCAGCTTCCTCAGGGGAGATTCACCCCTCCACTTT. The chain joins TRBV5-1 to TRBJ1-6; maybe TRBD1 (6 bases). The V gene lost 2 bases and the J gene lost 8 bases, with 11 bases spanning the gap. The germline V gene encodes CDR1 SGHRS and CDR2 YFSETQ. CDR3 length: 14 residues.

The rearrangement links TRBV5-1 to TRBJ2-5; 10 bases are a match to TRBD2. This CDR3 has 15 residues. Germline V lookup: CDR1 SGHRS, CDR2 YFSETQ. V lost 2 bases to trimming and J lost 5 bases; unmatched junction nucleotides: 6. The CDR3, as DNA: TGCGCCAGCAGCTTTCTAGCGGGAGCTGGTGAGACCCAGTACTTC. It specifies CASSFLAGAGETQYF.

V and J are TRBV7-6 and TRBJ1-3; D is ambiguous. Trimming took 5 bases from V and 0 from J, leaving 8 bases between them. Germline CDR1 is SGHVS and CDR2 is FNYEAQ. The CDR3 consists of 14 residues. The DNA of the CDR3 is TGTGCCAGCAGCCCAGATACCTCTGGAAACACCATATATTTT. Translated, it gives CASSPDTSGNTIYF.

The V gene is TRBV9, the J gene TRBJ2-7; possible D gene TRBD1, 6 bases. Germline loops: CDR1 SGDLS, CDR2 YYNGEE. Trimming took off 0 bases at V and 3 bases at J, with 13 bases between the two ends. The CDR3 is 15 amino acids. CDR3 protein: CASSVEAGAFYEQYF. CDR3 coding DNA: TGTGCCAGCAGCGTAGAGGCAGGGGCTTTCTACGAGCAGTACTTC. Combining the CDR3 with reference TRBV9 and TRBJ2-7 gives the whole variable domain DSGVTQTPKHLITATGQRVTLRCSPRSGDLSVYWYQQSLDQGLQFLIQYYNGEERAKGNILERFSAQQFPDLHSELNLSSLELGDSALYFCASSVEAGAFYEQYFGPGTRLTVT.

The chain uses TRBV18 and TRBJ2-1; 15 bases are shared with TRBD2. CDR1 and CDR2 from the germline V gene are KGHSH and LQKENI. V shed 1 base and J 5 bases; nucleotides not matched to a gene: 6. The CDR3 covers 18 residues. CDR3 bases: TGTGCCAGCTCACCACGGACTAGCGGGGGGGCGGGGAACAATGAGCAGTTCTTC. Its translation: CASSPRTSGGAGNNEQFF.

V gene TRBV6-1 combines with J gene TRBJ1-5; D remains unclear. The germline V and J ends were trimmed by 2 bases and 4 bases, with 12 bases remaining between them. The CDR3 runs 15 residues. Germline values: CDR1 MNHNS, CDR2 SASEGT. The CDR3 DNA reads TGTGCCAGCAGTGAATTTTCGGTTCAAAATCAGCCCCAGCATTTT. It codes for CASSEFSVQNQPQHF.

The chain is built from TRBV7-2 and TRBJ2-1, with 9 bases lining up with TRBD2. Germline loops: CDR1 SGHTA, CDR2 FQGNSA. The CDR3 has 14 amino acids. The ends lost 8 bases at V and 5 bases at J; junction bases unmatched: 7. The CDR3 protein is CASSRTSDNNEQFF. The CDR3 DNA follows: TGTGCCAGCTCAAGGACTAGCGATAACAATGAGCAGTTCTTC.

The chain is built from TRBV27 and TRBJ2-1; TRBD1 aligns across 8 bases. Germline CDR1 MNHEY, CDR2 SMNVEV (reference sequence). The CDR3 has 14 residues. With 5 bases clipped from V and 10 bases from J, the junction kept 10 bases outside the gene matches. DNA for the CDR3: TGTGCCAGCAGTCTGTGGGACAGGCGTTCAGAGCAGTTCTTC. Translating it yields CASSLWDRRSEQFF.

V gene TRBV4-3 combines with J gene TRBJ1-2, with TRBD1 as a possible D gene (6 bases). This CDR3 region has 14 residues. The V and J ends lost 4 bases and 1 base respectively, with 10 bases between them. The V gene's germline CDR1 is LGHNA and CDR2 YSLEER. The CDR3 bases are TGCGCCAGCAGCCCAGGGGTCCTTAACTATGGCTACACCTTC. Residues: CASSPGVLNYGYTF.

In this sample, this clone turned up a few times. The chain has TRBV6-5 and TRBJ2-7, with 7 bases aligning to TRBD1. Germline lookup yields CDR1 MNHEY and CDR2 SVGAGI. The CDR3 covers 14 residues. J gave up 3 bases and V 0 bases, and 2 bases lay outside the gene matches. The CDR3 DNA sequence: TGTGCCAGCAGTTACTCGGGGGACAGCTACGAGCAGTACTTC. Translated: CASSYSGDSYEQYF.

V is TRBV6-5 and J is TRBJ2-7, with 12 nucleotides matching TRBD2. The germline CDR1 and CDR2 sequences are MNHEY and SVGAGI. This CDR3 comprises 14 residues. V trimming: 4 bases; J trimming: 6 bases; junction bases outside the gene matches: 4. This chain's CDR3 is CASSFLLAGGEQYF. Here the CDR3 DNA reads TGTGCCAGCAGTTTTTTACTAGCGGGAGGCGAGCAGTACTTC.

The chain joins TRBV7-8 to TRBJ2-1, with D possibly TRBD2 on 6 matching bases. Germline V gene lookup returns CDR1 SGHVS and CDR2 FQNEAQ. There are 14 residues in the CDR3. Trimming left V 3 bases short and J 7 bases short, with 13 bases between. Written as DNA, the CDR3 is TGTGCCAGCAGCTTTGCGGAGGGCCTAAATGAGCAGTTCTTC. Its translation is CASSFAEGLNEQFF.

The chain employs TRBV19 and TRBJ1-2; no clear D. The CDR3 contains 13 residues. The V gene's germline CDR1 is LNHDA and CDR2 SQIVND (reference sequence). The V gene lost 5 bases and the J gene lost 4 bases, with 11 bases spanning the gap. CDR3 sequence: CASSPGVGYGYTF. The CDR3, as DNA: TGTGCCAGTAGTCCCGGAGTAGGCTATGGCTACACCTTC.

This clone was counted once. The V call is TRBV10-3, the J call TRBJ2-7; 11 bases match TRBD2. This CDR3 has 16 amino acids. J was trimmed by 1 base and V by 0 bases; bases with no gene match: 2. Germline V gene sequence: CDR1 ENHRY, CDR2 SYGVKD. This CDR3 is CAISESGTSGSYEQYF. Written as DNA, the CDR3 is TGTGCCATCAGTGAGTCCGGGACTAGCGGTTCCTACGAGCAGTACTTC.

The rearrangement uses TRBV13 and TRBJ2-2; 7 positions match TRBD2. The CDR3 covers 15 residues. Looked up from germline, CDR1 is PRHDT and CDR2 is FYEKMQ (reference sequence). J lost 0 bases, V lost 5 bases, and 3 bases had no gene match. CDR3 DNA sequence: TGTGCCAGCAGCCCGGGACTATCGAACACCGGGGAGCTGTTTTTT. Translating it yields CASSPGLSNTGELFF.

This clone was picked up a small number of times. CDR3 sequence reads: CASSHPEGSNYGYTF. In DNA form, the CDR3 reads TGTGCCAGCAGCCACCCGGAGGGTTCGAACTATGGCTACACCTTC. This chain joins TRBV6-5 and TRBJ1-2; D not resolved. Trimming pared 6 bases from V and 2 bases from J, leaving 16 bases between. The CDR3 consists of 15 residues. From germline, CDR1 is MNHEY and CDR2 SVGAGI.

The chain joins TRBV28 to TRBJ1-2; 8 bases map to TRBD1. Germline V CDR1 and CDR2: MDHEN, SYDVKM. After removal of 4 bases from V and 3 bases from J, the junction contained 10 bases not matched to a gene. This CDR3 is built from 16 residues. The CDR3 spells CASSSQGAGEYYGYTF. The CDR3, as DNA: TGTGCCAGCAGTTCCCAGGGGGCAGGGGAGTACTATGGCTACACCTTC.

The CDR3, as DNA: TGTGCCAGCAGCTACCGACCGGGGGGTAGGGAGCCCCAGCATTTT. It encodes CASSYRPGGREPQHF. This chain joins TRBV7-2 and TRBJ1-5; perhaps TRBD1 as D (5 bases). V shed 4 bases and J shed 8 bases, with 18 bases lying between them. The CDR3 has 15 residues. CDR1 and CDR2 from the germline V gene are SGHTA and FQGNSA.